This entry lists 20 T cell receptor beta chains sequenced from one sample in a study of cytomegalovirus exposure and HLA in healthy donors. Repertoires were generated with immunoSEQ multiplex PCR, while TCRdb's copy carries only in-frame clones and drops some. The table has 100,000 to 150,000 clones, around nine tenths seen once; the top ten hold 2%. Sequenced sample: PBMCs. Receptors originate from a woman aged 18-29 years in good health and CMV-seronegative.

The J gene is TRBJ1-5, the V gene TRBV19; D gene unclear. Germline V lookup: CDR1 LNHDA, CDR2 SQIVND (reference sequence). The CDR3 has 13 residues. Trimming shortened V by 2 bases and J by 6 bases, and 8 bases separated the two germline ends. CDR3 nucleotides: TGTGCCAGTAGTATAATGAGGGCTCAGCCCCAGCATTTT. Its translation is CASSIMRAQPQHF.

This chain uses TRBV28 with TRBJ1-1, with TRBD1 identical over 12 bases. The CDR3 consists of 15 residues. CDR1 is MDHEN and CDR2 is SYDVKM in the germline V gene. The CDR3 DNA reads TGTGGAAGCGGGACAGGGGGCCTAATGAACACTGAAGCTTTCTTT. Protein: CGSGTGGLMNTEAFF.

V gene TRBV6-1 combines with J gene TRBJ1-5, with 7 bases fitting TRBD1. CDR1 and CDR2 (germline): MNHNS, SASEGT. Trimming removed 6 bases from V and 1 base from J; junction bases left unmatched: 6. This CDR3 is built from 15 residues. In DNA, the CDR3 is TGTGCCAGCAGAACGGGACAGTCAAGCAATCAGCCCCAGCATTTT. Residues: CASRTGQSSNQPQHF.

V is TRBV5-1 and J is TRBJ2-7; TRBD1 aligns across 10 bases. This CDR3 contains 15 residues. Germline CDR1 reads SGHRS; CDR2 reads YFSETQ. With V trimmed by 4 bases and J by 5 bases, 9 bases remained unmatched. The CDR3 coding sequence is TGCGCCAGCAGCGCCACCGGGACAGGGGCTAACGAGCAGTACTTC. It encodes CASSATGTGANEQYF. Complete variable domain (other parts from reference TRBV5-1 and TRBJ2-7): KAGVTQTPRYLIKTRGQQVTLSCSPISGHRSVSWYQQTPGQGLQFLFEYFSETQRNKGNFPGRFSGRQFSNSRSEMNVSTLELGDSALYLCASSATGTGANEQYFGPGTRLTVT.

The chain has TRBV6-1 and TRBJ2-3; 9 nucleotides line up with TRBD1. The V and J ends lost 11 bases and 2 bases, in that order; junction bases with no gene match: 8. CDR1 is MNHNS, CDR2 SASEGT, per germline. The CDR3 covers 14 residues. CDR3 bases: TGTGCCGGCAATTACAGGGGGCTCACAGATACGCAGTATTTT. This translates into CAGNYRGLTDTQYF.

This clone was seen just once. The DNA of the CDR3 is TGTGCCAGCAGCCCGCCGGTGTGGGGACAGTCGGGTGATACGCAGTATTTT. Amino acids: CASSPPVWGQSGDTQYF. The chain is built from TRBV5-4 and TRBJ2-3; 7 nucleotides agree with TRBD1. Germline values: CDR1 SGHNT, CDR2 YYREEE (reference sequence). The CDR3 consists of 17 residues. Unmatched junction bases numbered 17, after V lost 4 bases and J lost 6 bases.

This chain uses TRBV4-2 with TRBJ1-5, with 9 positions matching TRBD1. V was pared by 0 bases and J by 2 bases, with 5 bases of the junction left unmatched. CDR1 and CDR2 from the germline V gene are LGHNA and YNFKEQ. CDR3 length: 17 residues. The CDR3 DNA reads TGTGCCAGCAGCCAAGATCAGGACAGGGGCCGCAATCAGCCCCAGCATTTT. Its protein is CASSQDQDRGRNQPQHF.

V and J are TRBV6-6 and TRBJ1-4, with TRBD1 as a possible D gene (6 bases). Trimming removed 10 bases from V and 5 bases from J, with 17 bases in between. This CDR3 is built from 14 residues. CDR1 and CDR2 from the germline V gene are MNHNY and SVGAGI (reference sequence). CDR3 residues: CATSERGGNEKLFF. The CDR3 nucleotides are TGTGCCACCTCAGAAAGGGGGGGGAATGAAAAACTGTTTTTT.

The chain is built from TRBV6-5 and TRBJ2-3, with D perhaps TRBD2 (7 bases). With 2 bases removed from V and 7 bases from J, the gap between germline ends came to 16 bases. The V gene's germline CDR1 is MNHEY and CDR2 SVGAGI. CDR3 size: 15 residues. CDR3: CASSYGVGGVNTQYF. The CDR3 nucleotides are TGTGCCAGCAGTTACGGGGTAGGGGGGGTAAATACGCAGTATTTT.

The CDR3 loop reads CASIPGASGARSTDTQYF. CDR3 coding DNA: TGTGCCAGTATCCCGGGCGCTAGCGGGGCCCGTAGCACAGATACGCAGTATTTT. The chain carries TRBV19 and TRBJ2-3, with TRBD2 matching 9 bases. After removal of 7 bases from V and 0 bases from J, the junction contained 14 bases not matched to a gene. The CDR3 extends over 18 amino acids. Per the germline V gene, CDR1 is LNHDA and CDR2 is SQIVND (reference sequence).

This chain links TRBV7-2 with TRBJ1-4; D is unclear. The CDR3 spans 12 residues. Looked up from germline, CDR1 is SGHTA and CDR2 is FQGNSA. The V end lost 5 bases, the J end lost 8 bases, and 9 bases lay between the germline ends. The CDR3: CASSAVREKLFF. In DNA form, the CDR3 reads TGTGCCAGCAGCGCCGTGAGGGAAAAACTGTTTTTT. Based on the CDR3 plus reference TRBV7-2 and TRBJ1-4, the full variable domain is GAGVSQSPSNKVTEKGKDVELRCDPISGHTALYWYRQSLGQGLEFLIYFQGNSAPDKSGLPSDRFSAERTGGSVSTLTIQRTQQEDSAVYLCASSAVREKLFFGSGTQLSVL.

The V gene is TRBV5-4, the J gene TRBJ2-3, with 9 bases matching TRBD1. The germline V gene encodes CDR1 SGHNT and CDR2 YYREEE (reference sequence). V trimming: 1 base; J trimming: 0 bases; junction bases outside the gene matches: 3. The CDR3 covers 16 residues. Here the CDR3 reads CASSLSDRGSTDTQYF. The DNA for the CDR3 is TGTGCCAGCAGCTTGTCGGACAGGGGAAGCACAGATACGCAGTATTTT.

The V gene is TRBV29-1, the J gene TRBJ2-3, with 12 bases lining up with TRBD2. Germline trimming cut 5 bases from V and 4 bases from J; bases unmatched to any gene: 4. Germline V gene lookup returns CDR1 SQVTM and CDR2 ANQGSEA. The CDR3 is 14 residues long. As DNA, the CDR3 is TGCAGCGTTACTGGACTAGCGGGACCAGATACGCAGTATTTT. Protein: CSVTGLAGPDTQYF.

J is TRBJ2-6 and V is TRBV7-3, with 9 bases identical to TRBD1. V trimming: 4 bases; J trimming: 2 bases; junction bases outside the gene matches: 12. The germline V gene has CDR1 SGHTA and CDR2 FQGTGA. This CDR3 has 19 residues. The CDR3 nucleotides read TGTGCCAGCAGCTCACTACCGGACAGGGGAGGGGCTGGGGCCAACGTCCTGACTTTC. This encodes CASSSLPDRGGAGANVLTF.

This clone was seen only a few times. The rearrangement joins TRBV19 to TRBJ1-5; D is perhaps TRBD1 (5 bases). The V gene's germline CDR1 is LNHDA and CDR2 SQIVND (reference sequence). Deletions cut 7 bases from V and 0 bases from J, with 13 bases between. The CDR3 is 15 amino acids. The CDR3 here is CASKVGRYSNQPQHF. CDR3 DNA sequence: TGTGCCAGTAAGGTGGGGCGCTATAGCAATCAGCCCCAGCATTTT.

This clone has only a few counts. The chain is built from TRBV7-2 and TRBJ1-1, with D possibly matching TRBD1 (6 bases). V was pared by 5 bases and J by 4 bases, with 26 bases between. This CDR3 region has 18 residues. Looked up from germline, CDR1 is SGHTA and CDR2 is FQGNSA. The CDR3 region has the DNA TGTGCCAGCAGCCGGCCGCGGGTTGGGGGTAGGGGGAGCACTGAAGCTTTCTTT. It translates to CASSRPRVGGRGSTEAFF. Combining the CDR3 with reference TRBV7-2 and TRBJ1-1 gives the whole variable domain GAGVSQSPSNKVTEKGKDVELRCDPISGHTALYWYRQSLGQGLEFLIYFQGNSAPDKSGLPSDRFSAERTGGSVSTLTIQRTQQEDSAVYLCASSRPRVGGRGSTEAFFGQGTRLTVV.

The V and J genes are TRBV5-1 and TRBJ1-2; a weak D match, TRBD1 (6 bases). CDR1 and CDR2 from the germline V gene are SGHRS and YFSETQ. The CDR3 totals 13 residues. With 0 bases removed from V and 6 bases from J, the gap between germline ends came to 9 bases. The CDR3 loop reads CASSLVGADGYTF. CDR3 DNA sequence: TGCGCCAGCAGCTTGGTGGGGGCGGATGGCTACACCTTC.

This chain uses TRBV11-2 with TRBJ1-1; D is unclear. The CDR3 runs 11 residues. V was trimmed by 8 bases and J by 6 bases, leaving 10 bases between them. Germline CDR1 reads SGHAT; CDR2 reads FQNNGV. CDR3 DNA: TGTGCCAGCCGAGAGGGTCCTGAAGCTTTCTTT. This sequence encodes CASREGPEAFF.

This clone was seen just once. The V gene is TRBV28, the J gene TRBJ2-5; 7 bases are a match to TRBD2. The V gene's germline CDR1 is MDHEN and CDR2 SYDVKM. This CDR3 region has 14 residues. V dropped 2 bases and J dropped 4; count of bases not matched to a gene: 4. The CDR3 here is CASSLGGRGETQYF. The CDR3 DNA follows: TGTGCCAGCAGTTTAGGGGGGAGGGGAGAGACCCAGTACTTC.

This clone came up once. The rearrangement joins TRBV18 to TRBJ1-1, with TRBD1 as a possible D gene (6 bases). The germline gives CDR1 KGHSH, CDR2 LQKENI. V lost 5 bases to trimming and J lost 1 base, with 8 bases between them. CDR3 length: 13 amino acids. CDR3 bases: TGTGCCAGCTCAGGGGGGGCGAACACTGAAGCTTTCTTT. It specifies CASSGGANTEAFF. Full variable domain (outside the CDR3, taken from reference TRBV18 and TRBJ1-1): NAGVMQNPRHLVRRRGQEARLRCSPMKGHSHVYWYRQLPEEGLKFMVYLQKENIIDESGMPKERFSAEFPKEGPSILRIQQVVRGDSAAYFCASSGGANTEAFFGQGTRLTVV.